Shown below are 23 T cell receptor beta chains from a single sample sequenced in a study of blood T cell repertoires in COVID-19. Libraries were prepared by immunoSEQ multiplex PCR; TCRdb keeps only in-frame clonotypes and omits some of them. The table lists 360,000 or so clones, around nine tenths of them singletons, with about 1.7% in the top ten. The specimen was PBMCs or T cells enriched from blood (not recorded which). The receptors here all came from a woman in her twenties or thirties who had recovered from COVID-19.

The table lists this clone with a count of one. The J gene is TRBJ2-3, the V gene TRBV2; D call uncertain. V was clipped by 2 bases and J by 10 bases, with 7 bases between them. From germline, CDR1 is SNHLY and CDR2 FYNNEI. CDR3 length: 11 residues. CDR3 region: CASSEIVPQYF. The CDR3 region has the DNA TGTGCCAGCAGTGAAATAGTCCCGCAGTATTTT.

The chain recombines TRBV19 with TRBJ1-2, with 7 bases matching TRBD1. Germline-derived CDR1 and CDR2 are LNHDA and SQIVND (reference sequence). With 5 bases clipped from V and 3 bases from J, the junction kept 6 bases outside the gene matches. The CDR3 runs 14 residues. The CDR3 sequence: CASSAKTGHYGYTF. The CDR3 bases are TGTGCCAGTAGTGCCAAGACAGGGCACTATGGCTACACCTTC.

The rearrangement joins TRBV5-1 to TRBJ1-3; 7 bases are a match to TRBD1. Germline CDR1 reads SGHRS; CDR2 reads YFSETQ. This CDR3 spans 17 amino acids. With V trimmed by 1 base and J by 0 bases, 7 bases remained unmatched. The CDR3 here is CASSLSGQEASGNTIYF. The CDR3 DNA is TGCGCCAGCAGCTTGAGTGGACAGGAGGCCTCTGGAAACACCATATATTTT.

This chain links TRBV6-1 with TRBJ2-7, with TRBD1 matching 8 bases. The CDR3 totals 16 residues. Germline V gene data show CDR1 as MNHNS and CDR2 as SASEGT. Germline trimming cut 0 bases from V and 3 bases from J; bases unmatched to any gene: 7. CDR3 coding DNA: TGTGCCAGCAGTGAAGCTAGGGGACAGGAATTCTACGAGCAGTACTTC. This encodes CASSEARGQEFYEQYF.

V is TRBV30 and J is TRBJ1-5; 9 bases are shared with TRBD1. The length of the CDR3 is 13 residues. In germline, CDR1 is GTSNPN, CDR2 SVGIG (reference sequence). The ends lost 3 bases at V and 11 bases at J; junction bases unmatched: 8. As DNA, the CDR3 is TGTGCCTGGAGACCCGGGACAGGGAGGGCCCAGCATTTT. Protein: CAWRPGTGRAQHF. The entire variable domain, with the rest obtained from reference TRBV30 and TRBJ1-5, is as follows: SQTIHQWPATLVQPVGSPLSLECTVEGTSNPNLYWYRQAAGRGLQLLFYSVGIGQISSEVPQNLSASRPQDRQFILSSKKLLLSDSGFYLCAWRPGTGRAQHFGDGTRLSIL.

The genes are TRBV7-9 and TRBJ2-7; TRBD1 aligns across 7 bases. Trimming at V came to 5 bases and at J to 6 bases, leaving 10 bases not matched to a gene. The CDR3 runs to 14 residues. Per germline, CDR1 SEHNR and CDR2 FQNEAQ (reference sequence). The CDR3 loop reads CASSPPTGLSEQYF. Here the CDR3 DNA reads TGTGCCAGCAGCCCCCCGACAGGGCTCAGCGAGCAGTACTTC.

This chain links TRBV6-2 or TRBV6-3 with TRBJ2-7; 8 positions match TRBD1. Trimming at V came to 5 bases and at J to 3 bases, leaving 6 bases not matched to a gene. The CDR3 totals 14 residues. Germline V CDR1 and CDR2: MNHEY, SVGEGT. In DNA, the CDR3 is TGTGCCAGCAGTGTAAACAGGGGGTACTACGAGCAGTACTTC. It specifies CASSVNRGYYEQYF.

This chain links TRBV5-1 with TRBJ2-7; D is perhaps TRBD2 (6 bases). Germline lookup yields CDR1 SGHRS and CDR2 YFSETQ. CDR3 length: 15 amino acids. With 4 bases removed from V and 1 base from J, the gap between germline ends came to 15 bases. DNA for the CDR3: TGCGCCAGCAGCAGGACTACAGGCGATTCCTACGAGCAGTACTTC. Protein product: CASSRTTGDSYEQYF.

This chain connects TRBV5-4 to TRBJ1-1; D is uncertain. CDR1 is SGHNT and CDR2 is YYREEE in the germline V gene (reference sequence). This CDR3 contains 12 residues. V gave up 0 bases and J gave up 6 bases, with 6 bases separating them. The CDR3 DNA reads TGTGCCAGCAGCTTGGCAGGATCTGAAGCTTTCTTT. Protein product: CASSLAGSEAFF.

This chain joins TRBV19 and TRBJ2-7; a weak D match, TRBD2 (5 bases). The V and J ends lost 1 base and 3 bases respectively, with 13 bases between them. The germline V gene encodes CDR1 LNHDA and CDR2 SQIVND (reference sequence). The CDR3 is 15 residues long. CDR3: CASSIGTPDYYEQYF. The DNA of the CDR3 is TGTGCCAGTAGTATAGGGACTCCGGATTACTACGAGCAGTACTTC. Complete variable domain (other parts from reference TRBV19 and TRBJ2-7): DGGITQSPKYLFRKEGQNVTLSCEQNLNHDAMYWYRQDPGQGLRLIYYSQIVNDFQKGDIAEGYSVSREKKESFPLTVTSAQKNPTAFYLCASSIGTPDYYEQYFGPGTRLTVT.

The chain links TRBV4-3 to TRBJ2-1, with TRBD2 as a possible D gene (6 bases). Trimming removed 1 base from V and 9 bases from J, with 13 bases in between. The CDR3 is 14 amino acids. Germline lookup yields CDR1 LGHNA and CDR2 YSLEER. The CDR3 is CASSQAGGAGEQFF. Here the CDR3 DNA reads TGCGCCAGCAGCCAAGCTGGCGGGGCGGGTGAGCAGTTCTTC.

The CDR3 nucleotides read TGTGCCAGCAGTGCGGTGACTAGCGGGGGGACAGATACGCAGTATTTT. This sequence encodes CASSAVTSGGTDTQYF. The chain employs TRBV6-4 and TRBJ2-3, with TRBD2 matching over 13 bases. The V segment lost 4 bases and the J segment 3 bases; nucleotides outside the gene matches: 4. This CDR3 has 16 amino acids. Germline CDR1 reads MRHNA; CDR2 reads SNTAGT.

This chain uses TRBV5-4 with TRBJ2-2; 10 nucleotides line up with TRBD2. Germline assignment: CDR1 SGHNT and CDR2 YYREEE (reference sequence). This CDR3 contains 14 residues. V trimming: 2 bases; J trimming: 6 bases; junction bases outside the gene matches: 1. This CDR3 reads CASSLTSGAGELFF. The CDR3 bases are TGTGCCAGCAGCTTAACTAGCGGGGCCGGGGAGCTGTTTTTT. Variable domain in full (rest from reference TRBV5-4 and TRBJ2-2): ETGVTQSPTHLIKTRGQQVTLRCSSQSGHNTVSWYQQALGQGPQFIFQYYREEENGRGNFPPRFSGLQFPNYSSELNVNALELDDSALYLCASSLTSGAGELFFGEGSRLTVL.

The genes are TRBV21-1 and TRBJ1-5. TRBV21-1 is described as a pseudogene. There are 14 residues in the CDR3. CDR3 residues: CASSKGHGGRPQHF. Here the CDR3 DNA reads TGTGCCAGCAGCAAAGGACACGGGGGGAGGCCCCAGCATTTT.

The J gene is TRBJ2-1, the V gene TRBV19, with 11 positions matching TRBD2. Germline V gives CDR1 LNHDA, CDR2 SQIVND (reference sequence). Unmatched junction bases numbered 14, after V lost 4 bases and J lost 9 bases. This CDR3 spans 17 amino acids. For the CDR3, the DNA is TGTGCCAGTAGTACCCTAGCGGGGGGTACATCCATGGGTGAGCAGTTCTTC. Amino acid sequence: CASSTLAGGTSMGEQFF.

The gene calls are TRBV19 and TRBJ2-3; a possible D gene is TRBD1 (6 bases). The germline CDR1 and CDR2 sequences are LNHDA and SQIVND (reference sequence). V was shortened by 7 bases and J by 0 bases, with 11 bases between the two germline ends. There are 14 residues in the CDR3. The CDR3 reads CASKGTLSTDTQYF. The CDR3, as DNA: TGTGCCAGTAAGGGGACACTTAGCACAGATACGCAGTATTTT.

The rearrangement uses TRBV6-1 and TRBJ1-3; tentative D call: TRBD1 (5 bases). This CDR3 has 16 amino acids. The germline gives CDR1 MNHNS, CDR2 SASEGT. Between the trimmed V and J ends, which lost 2 bases and 0 bases, there was a span of 11 bases. CDR3 nucleotide sequence: TGTGCCAGCAGTGAAAGGGGCACAAGCTCTGGAAACACCATATATTTT. It yields the protein CASSERGTSSGNTIYF.

Only a few counts were recorded for this clone. The chain links TRBV11-1 to TRBJ1-1; D call uncertain. The germline CDR1 and CDR2 sequences are SGHAT and FQDESV (reference sequence). V lost 5 bases to trimming and J lost 8 bases, with 18 bases between them. This CDR3 is built from 14 residues. This chain's CDR3 is CASSPWELGTEAFF. Here the CDR3 DNA reads TGTGCCAGCAGCCCTTGGGAGTTGGGAACCGAAGCTTTCTTT.

The CDR3 nucleotides read TGCAGCGTTAGGGACAACTCCTACGAGCAGTACTTC. Translated: CSVRDNSYEQYF. This chain links TRBV29-1 with TRBJ2-7; perhaps TRBD1 as D (6 bases). The germline V and J ends were trimmed by 5 bases and 0 bases, with 8 bases remaining between them. This CDR3 has 12 residues. CDR1 is SQVTM and CDR2 is ANQGSEA in the germline V gene.

The rearrangement joins TRBV30 to TRBJ2-1, with D tentatively TRBD2 (6 bases). CDR3 length: 14 residues. CDR1 and CDR2 (germline): GTSNPN, SVGIG (reference sequence). V was shortened by 1 base and J by 7 bases, with 14 bases between the two germline ends. The CDR3 protein is CAWSAGTSVNEQFF. The CDR3 coding sequence is TGTGCCTGGAGTGCCGGGACTTCGGTTAATGAGCAGTTCTTC.

The rearrangement joins TRBV7-6 to TRBJ2-7; 10 nucleotides match TRBD2. The CDR3 totals 16 residues. Germline trimming cut 5 bases from V and 2 bases from J; bases unmatched to any gene: 9. CDR1 SGHVS and CDR2 FNYEAQ come from the germline V gene. The CDR3 protein is CASSQSASGGAYEQYF. CDR3 coding DNA: TGTGCCAGCAGCCAGTCGGCTAGCGGGGGAGCCTACGAGCAGTACTTC.

The J gene is TRBJ1-1, the V gene TRBV5-1, with D unclear. This CDR3 spans 14 amino acids. V was pared by 1 base and J by 4 bases, with 11 bases between. CDR1 and CDR2 from the germline V gene are SGHRS and YFSETQ. Written as DNA, the CDR3 is TGCGCCAGCAGCTTGTCCGGAGTAGGCACTGAAGCTTTCTTT. Translated: CASSLSGVGTEAFF.

The chain recombines TRBV9 with TRBJ2-1; the D is unclear. Trimming shortened V by 3 bases and J by 5 bases, and 3 bases separated the two germline ends. Germline-derived CDR1 and CDR2 are SGDLS and YYNGEE. The CDR3 runs 11 residues. CDR3 in amino acids: CASSADNEQFF. Here the CDR3 DNA reads TGTGCCAGCAGCGCGGACAATGAGCAGTTCTTC.